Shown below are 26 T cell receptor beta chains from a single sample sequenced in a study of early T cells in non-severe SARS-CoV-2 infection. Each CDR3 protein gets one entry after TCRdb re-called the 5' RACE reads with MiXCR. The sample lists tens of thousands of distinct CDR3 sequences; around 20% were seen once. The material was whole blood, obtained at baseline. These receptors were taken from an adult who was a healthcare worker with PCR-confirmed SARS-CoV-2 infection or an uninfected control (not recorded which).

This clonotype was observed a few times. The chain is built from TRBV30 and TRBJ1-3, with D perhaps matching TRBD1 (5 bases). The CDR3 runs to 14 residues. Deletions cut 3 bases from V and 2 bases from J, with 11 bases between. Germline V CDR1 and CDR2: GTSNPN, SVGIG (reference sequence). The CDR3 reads CAWRGQGPGNTIYF. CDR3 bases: TGTGCCTGGAGGGGGCAGGGCCCTGGAAACACCATATATTTT.

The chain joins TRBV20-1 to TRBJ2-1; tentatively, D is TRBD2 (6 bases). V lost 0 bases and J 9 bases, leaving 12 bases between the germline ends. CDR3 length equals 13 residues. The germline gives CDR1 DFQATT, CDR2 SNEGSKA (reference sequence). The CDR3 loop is CSARDRLVSEQFF. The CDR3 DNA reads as TGCAGTGCTAGAGATCGACTAGTTAGTGAGCAGTTCTTC.

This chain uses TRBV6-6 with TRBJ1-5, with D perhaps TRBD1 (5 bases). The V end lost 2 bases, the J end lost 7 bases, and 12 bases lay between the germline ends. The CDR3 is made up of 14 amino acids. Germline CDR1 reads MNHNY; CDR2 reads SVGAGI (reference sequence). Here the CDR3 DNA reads TGTGCCAGCAGTTACACGGACACAGTCCAGCCCCAGCATTTT. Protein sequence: CASSYTDTVQPQHF.

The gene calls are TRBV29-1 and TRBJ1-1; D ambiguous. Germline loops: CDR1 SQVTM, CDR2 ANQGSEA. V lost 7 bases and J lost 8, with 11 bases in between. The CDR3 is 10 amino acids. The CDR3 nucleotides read TGCAGCGCCTGGTCCGAAGAAGCTTTCTTT. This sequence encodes CSAWSEEAFF.

CDR3 residues: CASSFSRTGGYEQYF. The CDR3 DNA follows: TGCGCCAGCAGCTTCTCGAGGACAGGGGGCTACGAGCAGTACTTC. V is TRBV4-1 and J is TRBJ2-7; the match to TRBD1 covers 10 bases. The CDR3 consists of 15 residues. Per the germline V gene, CDR1 is MGHRA and CDR2 is YSYEKL. J lost 3 bases, V lost 5 bases, and 7 bases had no gene match.

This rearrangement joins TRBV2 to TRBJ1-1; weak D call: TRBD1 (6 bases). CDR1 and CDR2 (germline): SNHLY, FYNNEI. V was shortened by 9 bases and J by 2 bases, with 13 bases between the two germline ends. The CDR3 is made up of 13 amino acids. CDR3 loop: CASTGRGNTEAFF. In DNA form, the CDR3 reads TGTGCCAGTACAGGGAGGGGAAACACTGAAGCTTTCTTT.

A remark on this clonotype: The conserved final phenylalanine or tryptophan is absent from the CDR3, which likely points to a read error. The CDR3 bases are TGTGCCAGCTCACCGGCCGGAATGAACACTGAAGCTTTCTCT. This codes for CASSPAGMNTEAFS. This rearrangement joins TRBV18 to TRBJ1-1; D is undetermined. Looked up from germline, CDR1 is KGHSH and CDR2 is LQKENI. The length of the CDR3 is 14 residues. The V gene lost 3 bases and the J gene lost 0 bases, with 8 bases spanning the gap.

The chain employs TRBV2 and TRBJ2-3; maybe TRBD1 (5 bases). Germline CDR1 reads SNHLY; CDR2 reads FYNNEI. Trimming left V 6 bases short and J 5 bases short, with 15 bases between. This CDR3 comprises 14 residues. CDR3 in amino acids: CASRKGVNGDTQYF. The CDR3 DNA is TGTGCCAGCAGGAAAGGGGTAAATGGAGATACGCAGTATTTT. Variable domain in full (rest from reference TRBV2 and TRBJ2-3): EPEVTQTPSHQVTQMGQEVILRCVPISNHLYFYWYRQILGQKVEFLVSFYNNEISEKSEIFDDQFSVERPDGSNFTLKIRSTKLEDSAMYFCASRKGVNGDTQYFGPGTRLTVL.

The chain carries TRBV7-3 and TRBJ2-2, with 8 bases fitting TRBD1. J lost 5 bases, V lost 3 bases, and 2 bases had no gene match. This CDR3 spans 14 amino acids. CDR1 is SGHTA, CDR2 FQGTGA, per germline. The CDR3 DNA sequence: TGTGCCAGCAGCTTGGACAGGGCTACCGGGGAGCTGTTTTTT. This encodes CASSLDRATGELFF. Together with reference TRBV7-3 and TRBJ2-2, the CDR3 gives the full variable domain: GAGVSQTPSNKVTEKGKYVELRCDPISGHTALYWYRQSLGQGPEFLIYFQGTGAADDSGLPNDRFFAVRPEGSVSTLKIQRTERGDSAVYLCASSLDRATGELFFGEGSRLTVL.

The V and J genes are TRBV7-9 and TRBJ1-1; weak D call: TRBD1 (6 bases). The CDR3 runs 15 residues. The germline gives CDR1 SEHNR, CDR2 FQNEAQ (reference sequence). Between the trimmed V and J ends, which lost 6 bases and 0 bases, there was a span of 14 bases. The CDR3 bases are TGTGCCAGCAGTCTTCTAGGGGGGTTGAACACTGAAGCTTTCTTT. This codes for CASSLLGGLNTEAFF.

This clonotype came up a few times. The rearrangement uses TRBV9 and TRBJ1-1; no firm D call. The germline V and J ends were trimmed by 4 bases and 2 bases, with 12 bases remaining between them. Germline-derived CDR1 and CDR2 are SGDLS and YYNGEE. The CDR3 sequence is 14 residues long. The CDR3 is CASSPRPENTEAFF. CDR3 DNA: TGTGCCAGCAGCCCCCGACCAGAAAACACTGAAGCTTTCTTT.

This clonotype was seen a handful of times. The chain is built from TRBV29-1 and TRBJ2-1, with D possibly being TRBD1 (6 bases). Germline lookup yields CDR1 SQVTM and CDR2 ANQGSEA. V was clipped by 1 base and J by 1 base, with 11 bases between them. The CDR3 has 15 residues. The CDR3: CSVEGTGRSYNEQFF. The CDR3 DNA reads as TGCAGCGTTGAAGGTACAGGGCGTTCCTACAATGAGCAGTTCTTC.

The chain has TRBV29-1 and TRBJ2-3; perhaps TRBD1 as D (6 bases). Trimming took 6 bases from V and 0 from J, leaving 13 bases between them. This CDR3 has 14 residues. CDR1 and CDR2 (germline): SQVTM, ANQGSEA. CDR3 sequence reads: CSVTWTASTDTQYF. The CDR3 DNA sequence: TGCAGCGTGACTTGGACAGCAAGCACAGATACGCAGTATTTT.

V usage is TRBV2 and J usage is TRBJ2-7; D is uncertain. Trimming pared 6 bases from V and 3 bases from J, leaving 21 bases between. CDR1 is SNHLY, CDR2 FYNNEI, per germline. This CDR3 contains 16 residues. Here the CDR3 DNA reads TGTGCCAGCAGCCTGAATAATATGGTCGGCAGCTACGAGCAGTACTTC. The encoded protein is CASSLNNMVGSYEQYF.

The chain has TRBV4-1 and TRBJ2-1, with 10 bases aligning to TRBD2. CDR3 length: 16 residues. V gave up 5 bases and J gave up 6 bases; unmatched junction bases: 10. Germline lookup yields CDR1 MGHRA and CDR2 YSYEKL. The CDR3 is CASSTRGTSVSNEQFF. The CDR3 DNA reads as TGCGCCAGCAGCACTCGGGGGACTAGCGTTTCCAATGAGCAGTTCTTC.

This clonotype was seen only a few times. CDR3 nucleotides: TGCGCCAGCAGCCTCGGAGCGGGGGGTTCCTACAATGAGCAGTTCTTC. This gives the protein CASSLGAGGSYNEQFF. This chain connects TRBV5-1 to TRBJ2-1, with TRBD2 matching over 9 bases. The J segment lost 1 base and the V segment lost 4 bases, leaving 6 bases of the junction unmatched. CDR3 size: 16 residues. Per germline, CDR1 SGHRS and CDR2 YFSETQ. The whole variable domain, remainder taken from reference TRBV5-1 and TRBJ2-1, is KAGVTQTPRYLIKTRGQQVTLSCSPISGHRSVSWYQQTPGQGLQFLFEYFSETQRNKGNFPGRFSGRQFSNSRSEMNVSTLELGDSALYLCASSLGAGGSYNEQFFGPGTRLTVL.

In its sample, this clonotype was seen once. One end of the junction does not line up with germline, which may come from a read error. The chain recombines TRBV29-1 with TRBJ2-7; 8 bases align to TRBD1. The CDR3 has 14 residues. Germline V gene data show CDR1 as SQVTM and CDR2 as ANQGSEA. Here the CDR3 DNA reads TGCCGCGTTAGGATGGGGACAGGACCCTACGAGCAGTACTTC. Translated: CRVRMGTGPYEQYF.

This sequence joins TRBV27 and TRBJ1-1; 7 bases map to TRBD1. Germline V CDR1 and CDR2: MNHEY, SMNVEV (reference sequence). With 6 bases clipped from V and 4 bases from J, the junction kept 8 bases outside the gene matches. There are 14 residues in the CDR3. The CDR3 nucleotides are TGTGCCAGCAGCCTGGGACAGCTCTCCACTGAAGCTTTCTTT. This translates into CASSLGQLSTEAFF.

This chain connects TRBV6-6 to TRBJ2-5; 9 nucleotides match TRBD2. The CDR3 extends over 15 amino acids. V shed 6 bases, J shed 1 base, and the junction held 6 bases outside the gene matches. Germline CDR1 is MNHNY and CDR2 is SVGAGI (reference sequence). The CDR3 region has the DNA TGTGCCAGCAGCCGCAGCGGGGGGTCCCAAGAGACCCAGTACTTC. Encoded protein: CASSRSGGSQETQYF.

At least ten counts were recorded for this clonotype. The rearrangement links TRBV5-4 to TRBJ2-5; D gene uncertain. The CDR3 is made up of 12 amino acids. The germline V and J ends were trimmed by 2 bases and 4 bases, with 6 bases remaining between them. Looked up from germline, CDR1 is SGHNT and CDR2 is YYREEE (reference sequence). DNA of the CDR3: TGTGCCAGCAGCTTAGGTCCAGAGACCCAGTACTTC. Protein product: CASSLGPETQYF.

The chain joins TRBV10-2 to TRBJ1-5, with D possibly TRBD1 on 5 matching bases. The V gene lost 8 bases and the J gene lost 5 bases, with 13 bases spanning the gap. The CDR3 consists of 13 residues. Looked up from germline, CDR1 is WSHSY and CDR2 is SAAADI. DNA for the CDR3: TGCGCCAGCTCCGGGACCGTTTATCAGCCCCAGCATTTT. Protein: CASSGTVYQPQHF.

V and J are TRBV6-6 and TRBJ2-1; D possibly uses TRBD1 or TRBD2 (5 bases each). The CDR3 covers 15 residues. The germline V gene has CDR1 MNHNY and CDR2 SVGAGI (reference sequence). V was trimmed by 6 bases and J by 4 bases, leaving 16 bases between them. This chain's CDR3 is CASRAGGRTYNEQFF. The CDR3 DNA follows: TGTGCCAGCAGGGCTGGGGGACGGACTTACAATGAGCAGTTCTTC.

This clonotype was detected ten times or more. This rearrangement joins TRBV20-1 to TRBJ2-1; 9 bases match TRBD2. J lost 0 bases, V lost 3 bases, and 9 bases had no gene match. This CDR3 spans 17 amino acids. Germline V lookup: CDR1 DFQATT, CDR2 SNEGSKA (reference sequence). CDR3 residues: CSASLAGGPTSYNEQFF. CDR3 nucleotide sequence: TGCAGTGCTAGCTTGGCGGGGGGGCCTACCTCCTACAATGAGCAGTTCTTC.

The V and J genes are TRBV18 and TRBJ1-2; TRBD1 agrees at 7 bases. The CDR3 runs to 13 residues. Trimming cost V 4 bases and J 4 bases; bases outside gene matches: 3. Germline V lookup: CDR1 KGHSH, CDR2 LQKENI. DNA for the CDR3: TGTGCCAGCTCACTACAGGGGACCTATGGCTACACCTTC. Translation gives CASSLQGTYGYTF.

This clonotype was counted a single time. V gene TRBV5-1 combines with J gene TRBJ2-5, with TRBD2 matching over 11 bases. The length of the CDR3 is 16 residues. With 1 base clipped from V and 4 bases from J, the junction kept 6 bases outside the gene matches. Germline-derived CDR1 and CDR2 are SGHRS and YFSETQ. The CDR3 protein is CASSLIAGGPAETQYF. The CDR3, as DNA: TGCGCCAGCAGCTTGATAGCGGGGGGGCCGGCAGAGACCCAGTACTTC.

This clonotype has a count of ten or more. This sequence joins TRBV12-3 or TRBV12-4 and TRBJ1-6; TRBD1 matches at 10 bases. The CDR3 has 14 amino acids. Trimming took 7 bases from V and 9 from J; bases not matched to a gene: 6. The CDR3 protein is CASTIGQGVSPLHF. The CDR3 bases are TGTGCCAGCACCATAGGACAGGGGGTTTCACCCCTCCACTTT.